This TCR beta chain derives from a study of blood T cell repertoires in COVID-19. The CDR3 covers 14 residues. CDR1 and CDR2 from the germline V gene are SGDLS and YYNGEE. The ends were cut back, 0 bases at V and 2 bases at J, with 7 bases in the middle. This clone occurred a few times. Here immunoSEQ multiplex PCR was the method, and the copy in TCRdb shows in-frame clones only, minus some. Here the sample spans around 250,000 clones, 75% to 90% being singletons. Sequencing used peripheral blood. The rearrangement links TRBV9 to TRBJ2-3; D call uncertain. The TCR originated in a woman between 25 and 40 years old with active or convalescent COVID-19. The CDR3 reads CASSVVVNTDTQYF. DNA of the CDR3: TGTGCCAGCAGCGTAGTAGTCAACACAGATACGCAGTATTTT.